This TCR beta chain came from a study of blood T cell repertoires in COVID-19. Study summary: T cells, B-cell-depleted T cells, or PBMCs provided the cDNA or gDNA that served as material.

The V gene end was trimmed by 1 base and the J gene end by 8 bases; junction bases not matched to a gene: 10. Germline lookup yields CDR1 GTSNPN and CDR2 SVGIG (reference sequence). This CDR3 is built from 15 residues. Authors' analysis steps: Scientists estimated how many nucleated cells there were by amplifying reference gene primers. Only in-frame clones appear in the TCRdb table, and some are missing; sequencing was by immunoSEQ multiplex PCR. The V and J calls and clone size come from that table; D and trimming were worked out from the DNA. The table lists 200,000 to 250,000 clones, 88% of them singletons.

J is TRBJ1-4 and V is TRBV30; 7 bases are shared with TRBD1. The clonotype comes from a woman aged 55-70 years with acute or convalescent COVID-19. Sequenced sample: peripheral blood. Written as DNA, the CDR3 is TGTGCCTGGAGTGGAAACAGGGGTACGAGAGAAAAACTGTTTTTT. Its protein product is CAWSGNRGTREKLFF.